The clone carrying this T cell receptor (beta chain) was found many times. Its antigen is unidentified. This CDR3 has 14 amino acids. V trimming: 5 bases; J trimming: 6 bases; junction bases outside the gene matches: 7. The germline V gene encodes CDR1 MNHNS and CDR2 SASEGT. This sample is drawn from a study of T-cell reconstitution after alpha-beta-depleted transplantation in children. Findings and caveats of the study: After transplant, at about two months, alpha-beta T cells were reportedly derived from several hundred expanded graft clones. T-cell counts and diversity at one year post-transplant came mainly from newly produced T cells.

During its preparation, the TCRbeta library received unique molecular identifiers. Via MiXCR, TCRdb re-called the PCR reads, giving one row per CDR3 protein. Altogether 700,000 or so distinct CDR3 sequences are present, approximately 14% being singletons, with the ten largest covering 0.65% to 0.9%. This TCR was sampled from a girl aged 2-10 years with congenital amegakaryocytic thrombocytopenia, due to receive a stem cell transplant. The specimen was PBMCs, collected before TCRalphabeta/CD19-depleted stem cell transplant. The chain employs TRBV6-1 and TRBJ1-5, with 7 bases aligning to TRBD1. The DNA of the CDR3 is TGTGCCAGCAGTAGACAGGGACAAGGTCAGCCCCAGCATTTT. This sequence encodes CASSRQGQGQPQHF.